Following are 8 T cell receptor beta chains from one sample sequenced in a study of blood T cells in healthy people across ages. Sample-barcoded 5' priming and a J-beta primer mix drove a second PCR of 7 to 11 cycles. MiXCR was run by TCRdb on the 5' RACE reads, yielding one entry per CDR3 protein. The table has more than 1,400,000 distinct CDR3 sequences, around 42% seen once; the top ten hold 7% to 9.5%. Sequencing was performed on blood. These receptors were taken from a woman younger than 30 in good health.

This clonotype occurred a few times. In nucleotides, the CDR3 is TGTGCCAGCAGTGCGAGGGAGGGCTCTGGCTACACCTTC. Translated, it gives CASSAREGSGYTF. The V gene is TRBV6-6, the J gene TRBJ1-2; D remains unclear. CDR3 length: 13 residues. The ends were cut back, 5 bases at V and 7 bases at J, with 14 bases in the middle. Per the germline V gene, CDR1 is MNHNY and CDR2 is SVGAGI (reference sequence).

The V call is TRBV6-1, the J call TRBJ2-3; TRBD2 might be the D (5 bases). This CDR3 is 16 amino acids long. Trimming shortened V by 1 base and J by 0 bases, and 11 bases separated the two germline ends. Germline CDR1 MNHNS, CDR2 SASEGT. This CDR3 is CASSEGTPSSTDTQYF. The CDR3 DNA follows: TGTGCCAGCAGTGAAGGGACTCCATCTAGCACAGATACGCAGTATTTT.

The chain employs TRBV3-1 and TRBJ2-3, with D uncertain. The CDR3 loop spans 14 amino acids. V lost 5 bases, J lost 6 bases, and 15 bases lay in between. CDR1 is LGHDT and CDR2 is YNNKEL in the germline V gene (reference sequence). CDR3 protein: CASSSRPAVDTQYF. The CDR3 DNA sequence: TGTGCCAGCAGCTCTCGTCCGGCCGTGGATACGCAGTATTTT.

The rearrangement joins TRBV6-6 to TRBJ1-1, with TRBD1 matching 12 bases. The CDR3 runs 15 residues. The V segment lost 3 bases and the J segment 11 bases; nucleotides outside the gene matches: 10. In germline, CDR1 is MNHNY, CDR2 SVGAGI (reference sequence). The CDR3 DNA follows: TGTGCCAGCAGTTATGCCGGGACAGGGGGCGTGGAGGCTTTCTTT. The encoded protein is CASSYAGTGGVEAFF.

J is TRBJ2-5 and V is TRBV12-3 or TRBV12-4; 12 positions agree with TRBD2. The CDR3 is made up of 16 amino acids. The junction had 17 bases not matched to a gene; V was cut back by 7 bases and J by 11 bases. The CDR3 reads CASMRASGRAGHEQYF. CDR3 sequence (DNA): TGTGCCAGCATGAGAGCTAGCGGGAGGGCCGGGCATGAGCAGTACTTC.

The J gene is TRBJ1-5, the V gene TRBV30; 7 bases agree with TRBD1. The length of the CDR3 is 17 residues. The V segment lost 4 bases and the J segment 0 bases; nucleotides outside the gene matches: 12. The germline gives CDR1 GTSNPN, CDR2 SVGIG (reference sequence). The CDR3 protein is CAWISRGGTVSNQPQHF. The CDR3 nucleotides read TGTGCCTGGATTTCGAGAGGAGGGACAGTTAGCAATCAGCCCCAGCATTTT.

The chain has TRBV4-1 and TRBJ2-1, with D possibly matching TRBD2 (6 bases). Germline CDR1 and CDR2: MGHRA and YSYEKL. The CDR3 spans 16 residues. V gave up 2 bases and J gave up 5 bases, with 16 bases separating them. The CDR3 loop reads CASSQIRGGEDNEQFF. The CDR3 DNA follows: TGCGCCAGCAGCCAAATAAGGGGAGGAGAGGACAATGAGCAGTTCTTC.

V gene TRBV19 combines with J gene TRBJ2-1, with 12 bases fitting TRBD2. CDR1 is LNHDA, CDR2 SQIVND, per germline (reference sequence). This CDR3 has 13 amino acids. J was trimmed by 8 bases and V by 8 bases; bases with no gene match: 4. The DNA of the CDR3 is TGTGCCAGTCGACTAGCGGGAGTCGATGAGCAGTTCTTC. This codes for CASRLAGVDEQFF.